These 28 T cell receptor beta chains originate from one sample sequenced in a study of blood T cell repertoires in COVID-19. Assay used: immunoSEQ multiplex PCR; TCRdb lists only in-frame clones, some missing. The data contain some 130,000 clones, approximately 84% of them singletons. Sequences were obtained from peripheral blood. The origin of the receptors is a man aged 65-85 years with acute or convalescent COVID-19.

This chain joins TRBV11-2 and TRBJ2-1; no clear D. There are 11 residues in the CDR3. V was trimmed by 5 bases and J by 10 bases, leaving 9 bases between them. Germline loops: CDR1 SGHAT, CDR2 FQNNGV. The DNA of the CDR3 is TGTGCCAGCAGCCCCTCCCTCGAGCAGTTCTTC. The encoded protein is CASSPSLEQFF.

The chain employs TRBV18 and TRBJ2-7, with D possibly being TRBD2 (7 bases). CDR3 size: 15 residues. Trimming cost V 3 bases and J 2 bases, with 14 bases left between them. Per germline, CDR1 KGHSH and CDR2 LQKENI. The CDR3 spells CASSPGGPTTYEQYF. Written as DNA, the CDR3 is TGTGCCAGCTCACCGGGGGGGCCCACTACCTACGAGCAGTACTTC.

The chain employs TRBV18 and TRBJ1-2, with D maybe TRBD1 (5 bases). The CDR3 sequence is 13 residues long. Looked up from germline, CDR1 is KGHSH and CDR2 is LQKENI. V was clipped by 0 bases and J by 8 bases, with 10 bases between them. CDR3 nucleotides: TGTGCCAGCTCACCACCAGGGGCAAGAGGCTACACCTTC. Its translation: CASSPPGARGYTF.

The sample holds a few counts of this clone. The chain has TRBV15 and TRBJ2-3, with 7 bases aligning to TRBD2. This CDR3 spans 19 amino acids. The V gene end was trimmed by 0 bases and the J gene end by 2 bases; junction bases not matched to a gene: 14. Germline CDR1 and CDR2: LNHNV and YYDKDF (reference sequence). The CDR3 DNA reads TGTGCCACCAGCAGAGATGGGGGTAGACTAGCAACCCTCACAGATACGCAGTATTTT. Translated: CATSRDGGRLATLTDTQYF.

This chain joins TRBV4-1 and TRBJ2-5; a possible D gene is TRBD2 (5 bases). CDR1 MGHRA and CDR2 YSYEKL come from the germline V gene. The CDR3 runs 13 residues. V lost 2 bases and J 4 bases, leaving 8 bases between the germline ends. The CDR3 loop reads CASSQWERETQYF. The DNA of the CDR3 is TGCGCCAGCAGCCAATGGGAGCGAGAGACCCAGTACTTC.

V gene TRBV7-9 combines with J gene TRBJ1-1; D possibly corresponds to TRBD1 (6 bases). Deletions cut 4 bases from V and 1 base from J, with 7 bases between. This CDR3 contains 13 residues. Germline V gene lookup returns CDR1 SEHNR and CDR2 FQNEAQ (reference sequence). For the CDR3, the DNA is TGTGCCAGCAGCTCACAGGGGAACACTGAAGCTTTCTTT. Its protein is CASSSQGNTEAFF.

This clone was found a few times. The J gene is TRBJ2-1, the V gene TRBV2, with 8 positions matching TRBD1. Germline lookup yields CDR1 SNHLY and CDR2 FYNNEI. This CDR3 has 13 residues. V was pared by 10 bases and J by 2 bases, with 4 bases of the junction left unmatched. The CDR3 DNA follows: TGTGCCATCGACAGGGGTACCTACAATGAGCAGTTCTTC. Translation: CAIDRGTYNEQFF. Full variable domain (rest looked up from reference TRBV2 and TRBJ2-1): EPEVTQTPSHQVTQMGQEVILRCVPISNHLYFYWYRQILGQKVEFLVSFYNNEISEKSEIFDDQFSVERPDGSNFTLKIRSTKLEDSAMYFCAIDRGTYNEQFFGPGTRLTVL.

The chain employs TRBV19 and TRBJ2-5, with TRBD2 matching over 9 bases. Trimming cost V 6 bases and J 2 bases; bases outside gene matches: 10. This CDR3 is built from 16 residues. The V gene's germline CDR1 is LNHDA and CDR2 SQIVND (reference sequence). The CDR3 bases are TGTGCCAGTAGCCGAGGCGGGGGGGCTGGGCAAGAGACCCAGTACTTC. This sequence encodes CASSRGGGAGQETQYF.

In its sample, this clone was seen a few times. The V call is TRBV24-1, the J call TRBJ2-5; D may be TRBD1 (6 bases). This CDR3 has 15 residues. V dropped 7 bases and J dropped 2 bases, with 16 bases sitting between them. Germline V gene sequence: CDR1 KGHDR, CDR2 SFDVKD. The CDR3 nucleotides are TGTGCCACCAGCGATGCAGGGGCCGGACAAGAGACCCAGTACTTC. Its translation: CATSDAGAGQETQYF.

This sequence joins TRBV4-2 and TRBJ2-2, with TRBD1 identical over 8 bases. The CDR3 has 15 amino acids. V shed 2 bases and J 6 bases; nucleotides not matched to a gene: 5. The germline V gene has CDR1 LGHNA and CDR2 YNFKEQ. The CDR3 sequence: CASSQQGAFAGELFF. The CDR3 DNA is TGTGCCAGCAGCCAACAGGGGGCCTTCGCCGGGGAGCTGTTTTTT.

This chain joins TRBV5-4 and TRBJ1-1; TRBD1 is a possible D gene (5 bases). Germline assignment: CDR1 SGHNT and CDR2 YYREEE (reference sequence). The CDR3 has 15 amino acids. V was cut by 4 bases and J by 4 bases, with 17 bases left in between. The DNA for the CDR3 is TGTGCCAGCAGCGAGCAGGGTCGGTTCAGCACTGAAGCTTTCTTT. Protein sequence: CASSEQGRFSTEAFF.

The chain carries TRBV29-1 and TRBJ2-3; 13 bases align to TRBD2. The CDR3 length is 15 residues. J was trimmed by 2 bases and V by 4 bases; bases with no gene match: 3. The V gene's germline CDR1 is SQVTM and CDR2 ANQGSEA. CDR3 sequence reads: CSVATSGGHTDTQYF. Here the CDR3 DNA reads TGCAGCGTTGCGACTAGCGGGGGGCACACAGATACGCAGTATTTT.

The chain uses TRBV20-1 and TRBJ2-7, with 12 nucleotides matching TRBD2. The CDR3 consists of 16 residues. The J segment lost 0 bases and the V segment lost 3 bases, leaving 6 bases of the junction unmatched. Germline-derived CDR1 and CDR2 are DFQATT and SNEGSKA (reference sequence). The CDR3: CSASLLAGGSSYEQYF. The CDR3 nucleotides are TGCAGTGCTAGTCTACTAGCGGGGGGTTCCTCCTACGAGCAGTACTTC.

The chain uses TRBV29-1 and TRBJ1-3, with D perhaps matching TRBD1 (5 bases). Germline CDR1 and CDR2: SQVTM and ANQGSEA. V lost 7 bases and J lost 4, with 14 bases in between. There are 13 residues in the CDR3. The CDR3 DNA reads as TGCAGCGCTTCTGCGGGGCTGGGAAACACCATATATTTT. Protein product: CSASAGLGNTIYF.

CDR3 sequence (DNA): TGTGCCAGTAGTTTCAGGACAGTTTCCTACAATGAGCAGTTCTTC. Amino acid sequence: CASSFRTVSYNEQFF. This sequence joins TRBV19 and TRBJ2-1; D is possibly TRBD1 (6 bases). The CDR3 spans 15 residues. CDR1 is LNHDA and CDR2 is SQIVND in the germline V gene (reference sequence). The V gene lost 5 bases and the J gene lost 1 base, with 12 bases spanning the gap.

On this clone itself: The same CDR3 arises from other DNA sequences in this sample as well. The genes are TRBV9 and TRBJ2-1; TRBD1 aligns across 7 bases. This CDR3 has 15 amino acids. V shed 4 bases, J shed 0 bases, and the junction held 4 bases outside the gene matches. The V gene's germline CDR1 is SGDLS and CDR2 YYNGEE. The chain's CDR3 is CASSPRDSSYNEQFF. The CDR3 DNA reads TGTGCCAGCAGCCCAAGGGACAGCTCCTACAATGAGCAGTTCTTC.

Written as DNA, the CDR3 is TGCAGCGTTGAAGGGCAGAACTATGGCTACACCTTC. It yields the protein CSVEGQNYGYTF. The genes are TRBV29-1 and TRBJ1-2, with no clear D. The CDR3 has 12 residues. Germline V gives CDR1 SQVTM, CDR2 ANQGSEA. V was clipped by 1 base and J by 2 bases, with 5 bases between them.

This clone was recorded a few times. The rearrangement uses TRBV28 and TRBJ2-3; D perhaps matches TRBD1 (6 bases). V was pared by 3 bases and J by 0 bases, with 10 bases between. Germline assignment: CDR1 MDHEN and CDR2 SYDVKM. CDR3 length equals 15 residues. The CDR3 protein is CASSFQGLSTDTQYF. DNA for the CDR3: TGTGCCAGCAGTTTTCAGGGGCTGAGCACAGATACGCAGTATTTT.

The chain links TRBV11-2 to TRBJ1-1; no clear D. Trimming removed 0 bases at V and 7 bases at J, with 9 bases between. CDR1 is SGHAT and CDR2 is FQNNGV in the germline V gene. The CDR3 runs 13 residues. CDR3 nucleotides: TGTGCCAGCAGCTTAGATAGTTACCTTGAAGCTTTCTTT. Translating gives CASSLDSYLEAFF.

The chain carries TRBV6-6 and TRBJ2-5; 15 positions agree with TRBD2. Unmatched junction bases numbered 16, after V lost 6 bases and J lost 8 bases. The CDR3 spans 18 residues. In germline, CDR1 is MNHNY, CDR2 SVGAGI (reference sequence). The CDR3 DNA is TGTGCCAGCAGCCGACCCCGGACTAGCGGGGGGGTTAAGAGAACCCAGTACTTC. This encodes CASSRPRTSGGVKRTQYF.

V and J are TRBV4-1 and TRBJ1-3; D is ambiguous. V lost 1 base and J lost 0, with 4 bases in between. The CDR3 extends over 14 amino acids. Germline assignment: CDR1 MGHRA and CDR2 YSYEKL. This CDR3 is CASSQVSSGNTIYF. The CDR3 nucleotides read TGCGCCAGCAGCCAAGTCTCCTCTGGAAACACCATATATTTT.

The chain employs TRBV5-1 and TRBJ1-1, with TRBD1 matching over 9 bases. The trim removed 0 bases at V and 4 bases at J, leaving 1 base unmatched. Germline CDR1 reads SGHRS; CDR2 reads YFSETQ. CDR3 length equals 14 residues. CDR3 nucleotide sequence: TGCGCCAGCAGCTTGGGGGACAGGGTCACTGAAGCTTTCTTT. This codes for CASSLGDRVTEAFF.

The V call is TRBV2, the J call TRBJ1-2; no clear D gene. The CDR3 runs to 12 residues. Germline V lookup: CDR1 SNHLY, CDR2 FYNNEI. V shed 1 base and J shed 9 bases, with 9 bases lying between them. CDR3 loop: CASSEGGRRYTF. DNA of the CDR3: TGTGCCAGCAGTGAAGGCGGTAGGCGCTACACCTTC.

The V call is TRBV5-5, the J call TRBJ2-7; possibly TRBD2 for D (5 bases). Germline-derived CDR1 and CDR2 are SGHKS and YYEKEE (reference sequence). Trimming removed 0 bases from V and 0 bases from J, with 13 bases in between. This CDR3 contains 16 residues. CDR3 in amino acids: CASSLGFGDYSYEQYF. Here the CDR3 DNA reads TGTGCCAGCAGCTTGGGTTTCGGCGACTACTCCTACGAGCAGTACTTC.

The genes are TRBV6-5 and TRBJ1-2; D might be TRBD1 (5 bases). The CDR3 runs 16 residues. Trimming took off 2 bases at V and 6 bases at J, with 19 bases between the two ends. Germline CDR1 and CDR2: MNHEY and SVGAGI. The CDR3 here is CASSYPTTESVDGYTF. The CDR3, as DNA: TGTGCCAGCAGTTACCCTACGACAGAATCGGTCGATGGCTACACCTTC.

The V gene is TRBV10-3, the J gene TRBJ1-2, with D uncertain. Trimming stripped 7 bases from V and 7 bases from J, with 13 bases between. Germline CDR1 ENHRY, CDR2 SYGVKD. This CDR3 has 12 residues. The CDR3 DNA follows: TGTGCCATCACGGATAGACGAGGTGGCTACACCTTC. It specifies CAITDRRGGYTF.

The chain carries TRBV5-1 and TRBJ2-1; 9 bases fit TRBD2. Germline loops: CDR1 SGHRS, CDR2 YFSETQ. V lost 1 base to trimming and J lost 2 bases; unmatched junction nucleotides: 4. The CDR3 is 16 amino acids. In DNA form, the CDR3 reads TGCGCCAGCAGCTTGAATAGCGGGGGTACCTACAATGAGCAGTTCTTC. It encodes CASSLNSGGTYNEQFF.

The chain links TRBV30 to TRBJ2-7; a possible D gene is TRBD1 (5 bases). Germline V gene data show CDR1 as GTSNPN and CDR2 as SVGIG (reference sequence). The V end lost 3 bases, the J end lost 5 bases, and 14 bases lay between the germline ends. This CDR3 spans 13 amino acids. The CDR3, as DNA: TGTGCCTGGAGCCTGTTAGGGGTCAACGAGCAGTACTTC. Its translation: CAWSLLGVNEQYF.